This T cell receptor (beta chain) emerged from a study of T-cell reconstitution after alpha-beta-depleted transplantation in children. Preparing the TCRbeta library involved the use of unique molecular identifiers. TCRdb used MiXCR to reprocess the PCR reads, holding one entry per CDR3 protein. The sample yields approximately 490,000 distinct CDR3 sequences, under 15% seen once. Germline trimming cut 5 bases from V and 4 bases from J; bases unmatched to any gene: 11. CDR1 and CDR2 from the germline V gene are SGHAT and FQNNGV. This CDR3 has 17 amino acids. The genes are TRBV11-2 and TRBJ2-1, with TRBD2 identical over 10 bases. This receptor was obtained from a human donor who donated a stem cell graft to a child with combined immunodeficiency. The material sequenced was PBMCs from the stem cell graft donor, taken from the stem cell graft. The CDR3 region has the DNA TGTGCCAGCAGCGAGGGGCTAGCGGGGGACCCTTACAATGAGCAGTTCTTC. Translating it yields CASSEGLAGDPYNEQFF. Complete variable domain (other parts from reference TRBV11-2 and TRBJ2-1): EAGVAQSPRYKIIEKRQSVAFWCNPISGHATLYWYQQILGQGPKLLIQFQNNGVVDDSQLPKDRFSAERLKGVDSTLKIQPAKLEDSAVYLCASSEGLAGDPYNEQFFGPGTRLTVL.